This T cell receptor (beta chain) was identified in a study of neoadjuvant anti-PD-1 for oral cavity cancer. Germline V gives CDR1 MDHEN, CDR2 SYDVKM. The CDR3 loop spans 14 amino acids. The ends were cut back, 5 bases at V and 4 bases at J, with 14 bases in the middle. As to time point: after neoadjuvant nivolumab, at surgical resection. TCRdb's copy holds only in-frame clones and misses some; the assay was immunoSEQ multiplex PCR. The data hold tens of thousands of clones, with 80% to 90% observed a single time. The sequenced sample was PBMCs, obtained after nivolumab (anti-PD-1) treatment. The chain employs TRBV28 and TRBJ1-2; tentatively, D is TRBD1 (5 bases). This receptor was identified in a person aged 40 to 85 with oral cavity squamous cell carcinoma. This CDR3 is CASSTGAKTYGYTF. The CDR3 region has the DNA TGTGCCAGCAGTACCGGGGCCAAAACCTATGGCTACACCTTC.